Listed below are T cell receptor beta chains from one sample, sequenced in a study of graft-versus-host responses after intestinal transplantation. These TCRs' antigens remain unknown. The method was immunoSEQ multiplex PCR; TCRdb's version includes in-frame clones alone and lacks a portion of them. The repertoire holds over 65,000 clones, with 75% to 95% as singletons. Sequences were derived from unstimulated CD4+ T cells sorted from spleen or lymph node cells, sampled before intestinal transplant. The source of these receptors is a human donor who received an intestinal transplant. Each CDR3 is given without its conserved first and last residue. Fields, in order: V gene, J gene, CDR3 protein.

>TRBV19|TRBJ1-6
ASSIRGDNSPLH
>TRBV6-1|TRBJ2-2
ASSRGNTGELF
>TRBV6-5|TRBJ1-3
ASSQSRDSGNTIY
>TRBV19|TRBJ1-1
ASGATEAF
>TRBV6-6|TRBJ2-7
ASTWASGGNYEQY
>TRBV30|TRBJ2-1
AWSVLAGNEQF
>TRBV7-2|TRBJ1-1
ASSLVPGQMNTEAF
>TRBV11-2|TRBJ2-7
ASSLVAQGSPYEQY
>TRBV10-2|TRBJ2-1
ASSASGGPYNEQF
>TRBV4-3|TRBJ1-1
ASSQGQGGVMNTEAF
>TRBV6-1|TRBJ1-4
ASSEIRSGGGKLF
>TRBV19|TRBJ2-3
ASSIWGGQDTQY
>TRBV5-5|TRBJ2-3
ASSAGLAGDTQY
>TRBV6-1|TRBJ2-7
ASSARQNRAPYEQY
>TRBV19|TRBJ1-2
ASSTSTGAVAYGYT
>TRBV2|TRBJ2-3
ASRVARTDTQY
>TRBV5-1|TRBJ2-3
ASSMGGVAQY
>TRBV18|TRBJ1-3
ASSTQGSSGNTIY
>TRBV10-3|TRBJ1-1
AISEGTGDNTEAF
>TRBV27|TRBJ1-1
ASSLLGYGVAF
>TRBV7-2|TRBJ2-1
ASSPPGGPYNEQF
>TRBV7-2|TRBJ2-7
ASSESRSYEQY
>TRBV12-5|TRBJ1-5
ASGPDRGHQPQH
>TRBV5-6|TRBJ2-1
ASSFKQTRGYNEQF
>TRBV7-2|TRBJ2-5
ASSPGTAKTQY
>TRBV2|TRBJ2-1
ASSGSSGGIGQF
>TRBV4-1|TRBJ2-3
ASSPRGSGGTDTQY
>TRBV5-1|TRBJ2-1
ASSLDIFASEQF
>TRBV5-1|TRBJ1-1
ASSFGTGGNTEAF
>TRBV6-5|TRBJ2-7
ASSYSRTLREQY
>TRBV6-5|TRBJ2-1
ASSRDRGYNEQF
>TRBV7-2|TRBJ2-1
ASSFYSAGGLGEQF
>TRBV6-4|TRBJ1-2
ATRDSTNYGYT
>TRBV7-2|TRBJ2-7
ASSSGGLPYEQY
>TRBV19|TRBJ2-1
ASSRGLTGPYNEQF
>TRBV6-6|TRBJ2-7
ATITGGTGNYEQY
>TRBV4-1|TRBJ2-3
ASSPSGTGADTQY
>TRBV29-1|TRBJ2-4
SVDFFGHQY
>TRBV30|TRBJ2-6
AWSVAGLGANVLT
>TRBV5-1|TRBJ1-3
ASSSRGSSGNTIY
>TRBV7-9|TRBJ1-2
ASSLPDTGYGYT
>TRBV6-6|TRBJ1-1
ASSRRGEEGEAF
>TRBV5-1|TRBJ1-4
ASSLVGAGSNEKLF
>TRBV7-9|TRBJ2-7
ASSGGQGWHEQY
>TRBV2|TRBJ1-1
ASSKQGMNTEAF
>TRBV9|TRBJ1-4
ASSVATGVSNEKLF
>TRBV19|TRBJ2-6
ASSSSGVQLRLSSGANVLT
>TRBV19|TRBJ1-1
ASSIAGDRVNTEAF
>TRBV6-1|TRBJ1-1
ASSVQVWGMNTEAF
>TRBV5-4|TRBJ2-3
ASSSSGATDTQY